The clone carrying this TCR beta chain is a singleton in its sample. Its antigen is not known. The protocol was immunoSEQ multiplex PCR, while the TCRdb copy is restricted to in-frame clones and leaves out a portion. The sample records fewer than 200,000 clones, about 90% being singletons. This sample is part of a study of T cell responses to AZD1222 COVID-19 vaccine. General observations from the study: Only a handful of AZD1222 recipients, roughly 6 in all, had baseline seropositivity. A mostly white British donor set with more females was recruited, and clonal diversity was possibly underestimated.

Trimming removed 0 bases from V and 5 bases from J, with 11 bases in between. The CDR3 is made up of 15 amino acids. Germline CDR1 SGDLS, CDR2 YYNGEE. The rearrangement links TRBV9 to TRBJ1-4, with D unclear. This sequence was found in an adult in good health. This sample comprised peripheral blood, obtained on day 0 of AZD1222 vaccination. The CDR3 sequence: CASSVGVILNEKLFF. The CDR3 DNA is TGTGCCAGCAGCGTAGGGGTGATACTGAATGAAAAACTGTTTTTT.